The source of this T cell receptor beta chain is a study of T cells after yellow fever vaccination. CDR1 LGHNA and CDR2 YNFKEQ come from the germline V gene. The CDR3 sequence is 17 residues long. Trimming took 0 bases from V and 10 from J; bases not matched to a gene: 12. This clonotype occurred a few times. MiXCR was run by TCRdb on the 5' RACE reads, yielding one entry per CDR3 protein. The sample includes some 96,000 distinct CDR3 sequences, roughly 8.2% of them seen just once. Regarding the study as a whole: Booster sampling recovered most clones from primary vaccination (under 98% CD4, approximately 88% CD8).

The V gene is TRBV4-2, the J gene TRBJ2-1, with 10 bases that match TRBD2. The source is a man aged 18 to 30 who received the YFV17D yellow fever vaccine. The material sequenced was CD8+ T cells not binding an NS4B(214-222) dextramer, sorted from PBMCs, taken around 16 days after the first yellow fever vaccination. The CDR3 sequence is CASSQDAFSGGAGEQFF. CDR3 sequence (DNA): TGTGCCAGCAGCCAAGACGCCTTCAGCGGGGGGGCTGGGGAGCAGTTCTTC.